This T cell receptor (beta chain) was found in a study of T cell responses to AZD1222 COVID-19 vaccine. Overall study findings and caveats: Mapped onto spike, vaccine-associated CD4 TCRs spanned it and were dominant at 160-218 and 743-854.

On this clone itself: Its antigen is currently unknown.

TCRdb keeps only in-frame clones here, not all; method: immunoSEQ multiplex PCR. The data show tens of thousands of clones, about nine tenths seen once. Trimming shortened V by 0 bases and J by 7 bases, and 14 bases separated the two germline ends. The germline gives CDR1 SGDLS, CDR2 YYNGEE. The CDR3 totals 16 residues. The input for sequencing was peripheral blood, taken 28 days after the second AZD1222 dose. This receptor was identified in an adult who received the AZD1222 COVID-19 vaccine. The chain has TRBV9 and TRBJ1-6; maybe TRBD1 (6 bases). The chain's CDR3 is CASSVDLQGTNSPLHF. DNA for the CDR3: TGTGCCAGCAGCGTAGACTTACAGGGAACGAATTCACCCCTCCACTTT.